The clone carrying this T cell receptor beta chain was recorded many times. What it binds is unknown. For Graves' hyperthyroidism to be stable, ophthalmopathy could not progress within 18 months. Patients were excluded because of uncontrolled infection, other autoimmune disease, pregnancy or lactation. This sample stems from a study of T cells in Graves' hyperthyroidism and ophthalmopathy. V dropped 7 bases and J dropped 7 bases, with 20 bases sitting between them. CDR1 and CDR2 from the germline V gene are WSHSY and SAAADI. The CDR3 loop spans 15 amino acids. Study results and limitations: Stable hyperthyroidism was told apart from ophthalmopathy by a model built on 13 V-J features.

TCR beta CDR3 regions were amplified from RNA transcripts. Carried out on the TCR CDR3, a first-round RT-PCR used the HTBI primer set. TCRdb reprocessed the multiplex PCR reads via MiXCR and lists one record per CDR3 protein. The sample includes about 540,000 distinct CDR3 sequences, 40% to 55% of them seen just once. The TCR originated in a young woman with Graves' hyperthyroidism. The rearrangement joins TRBV10-2 to TRBJ1-5, with a possible D match to TRBD1 (5 bases). Sample: peripheral blood or thyroid tissue (not recorded which). CDR3 DNA sequence: TGCGCCAGCATGGGCGGGAGGGGAGTAGGGCAGCCCCAGCATTTT. It encodes CASMGGRGVGQPQHF.